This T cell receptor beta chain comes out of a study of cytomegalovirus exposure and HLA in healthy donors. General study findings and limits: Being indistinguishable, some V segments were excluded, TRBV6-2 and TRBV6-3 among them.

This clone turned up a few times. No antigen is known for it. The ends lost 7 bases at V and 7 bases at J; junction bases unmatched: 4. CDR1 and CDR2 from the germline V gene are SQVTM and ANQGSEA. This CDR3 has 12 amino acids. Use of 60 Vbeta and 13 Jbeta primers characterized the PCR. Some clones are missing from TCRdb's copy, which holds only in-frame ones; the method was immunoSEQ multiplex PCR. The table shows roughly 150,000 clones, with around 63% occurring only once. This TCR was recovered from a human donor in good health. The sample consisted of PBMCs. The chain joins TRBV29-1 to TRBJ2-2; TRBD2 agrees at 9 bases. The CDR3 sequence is CSAGLAGGELFF. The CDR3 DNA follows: TGCAGCGCGGGACTAGCCGGCGGGGAGCTGTTTTTT.